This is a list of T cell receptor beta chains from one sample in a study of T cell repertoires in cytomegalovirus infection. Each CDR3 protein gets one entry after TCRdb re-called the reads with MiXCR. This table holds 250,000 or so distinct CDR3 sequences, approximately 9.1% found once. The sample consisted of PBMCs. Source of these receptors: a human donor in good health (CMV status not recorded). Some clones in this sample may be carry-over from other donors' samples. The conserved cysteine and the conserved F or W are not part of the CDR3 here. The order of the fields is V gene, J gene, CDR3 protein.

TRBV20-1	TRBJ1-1	SARVRGAGTEAF
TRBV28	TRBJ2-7	ASSPSLYEQY
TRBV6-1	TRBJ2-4	ASSFEERVQY
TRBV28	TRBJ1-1	ASSLRQGGAF
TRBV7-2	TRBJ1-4	ASSLRGGEKLF
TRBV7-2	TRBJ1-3	ASSQGGTVPLGNTIY
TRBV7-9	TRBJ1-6	ASSFDGDNSPLH
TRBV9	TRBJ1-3	ASSVESRAAGNTIY
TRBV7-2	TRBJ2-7	ASSLSDYEQY
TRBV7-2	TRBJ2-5	ASSWLAGFQETQY
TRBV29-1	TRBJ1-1	SVRNRWGTEAF
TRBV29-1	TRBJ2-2	SVGGRKTGELF
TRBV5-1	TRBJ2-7	ASSPTGGTSYEQY
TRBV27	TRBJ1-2	ASSLSGLIGGYT
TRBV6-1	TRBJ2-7	ASSGTRGTGSSYEQY
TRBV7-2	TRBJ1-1	ASSSYTEAF
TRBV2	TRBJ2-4	ASSGGQAKNIQY
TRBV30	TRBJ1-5	AWSRQGSQPQH
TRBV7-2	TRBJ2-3	ASSSTSGLSTDTQY
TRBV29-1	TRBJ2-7	SVSTSVGEQY
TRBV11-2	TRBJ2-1	ASSPFNEQF
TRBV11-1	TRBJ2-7	ASSFLGNEQY
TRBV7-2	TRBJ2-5	ASTPRASSKETQY
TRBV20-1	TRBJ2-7	SAKSGGSSYEQY
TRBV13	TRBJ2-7	ASSSISKGEQY
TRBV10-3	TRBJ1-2	AISETGTGYGYT
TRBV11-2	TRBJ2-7	ASSSRGLQGYEQY
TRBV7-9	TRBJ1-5	ASSPEGASNQPQH
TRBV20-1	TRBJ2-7	SARDHRLAVTYEQY
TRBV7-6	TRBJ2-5	ASSFSSTGDRGRETQY
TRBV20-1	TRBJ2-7	SARDHLESPGYEQY
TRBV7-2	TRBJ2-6	ASSLGGGSGANVLT
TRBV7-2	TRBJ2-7	ASSPGTVLYEQY
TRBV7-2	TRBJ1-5	ASSLGVTQPQH
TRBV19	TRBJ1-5	ASSIVRGQANQPQH
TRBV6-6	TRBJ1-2	ASSLGTANHRGYT